This is a list of T cell receptor beta chains from one sample in a study of shared clonotypes between healthy human individuals. Data came from immunoSEQ multiplex PCR; TCRdb stores just in-frame clones and leaves some out. The profile shows about 2.3 million clones, about nine tenths of them singletons. Sequencing was performed on naive CD4+ T cells from PBMCs. The source is a man between 18 and 35 years old in good health. Some clones in this sample may be carry-over from other donors' samples. CDR3s include the opening cysteine and the closing phenylalanine or tryptophan. Fields, in order: clone size, D gene, V gene, J gene, CDR3 protein, CDR3 DNA. D genes are given only for firm matches. Expanded clones are given a class, and other clones once, few, many or no size at all.

size: -
D: -
V: TRBV11-2
J: TRBJ2-3
CDR3: CASSPWGVLGDTQYF
DNA: TGTGCCAGCAGCCCATGGGGGGTATTAGGGGATACGCAGTATTTT

size: once
D: -
V: TRBV7-9
J: TRBJ2-3
CDR3: CASSPGLSTDTQYF
DNA: TGTGCCAGCAGCCCCGGACTGAGCACAGATACGCAGTATTTT

size: -
D: -
V: TRBV11-3
J: TRBJ2-2
CDR3: CASSLRSGNTGELFF
DNA: TGTGCCAGCAGCTTGAGGTCAGGGAACACCGGGGAGCTGTTTTTT

size: -
D: -
V: TRBV10-2
J: TRBJ2-5
CDR3: CASSEGRPSLLETQYF
DNA: TGCGCCAGCAGTGAAGGACGCCCGTCTCTTTTGGAGACCCAGTACTTC

size: -
D: TRBD2
V: TRBV10-3
J: TRBJ2-4
CDR3: CAIREREKNIQYF
DNA: TGTGCCATCAGGGAGCGGGAGAAAAACATTCAGTACTTC

size: -
D: -
V: TRBV29-1
J: TRBJ2-5
CDR3: CSARGAVRETQYF
DNA: TGCAGCGCCCGAGGGGCGGTCCGGGAGACCCAGTACTTC

size: -
D: -
V: TRBV9
J: TRBJ2-3
CDR3: CASSAGATDTQYF
DNA: TGTGCCAGCAGCGCCGGGGCCACAGATACGCAGTATTTT

size: -
D: TRBD1
V: TRBV5-1
J: TRBJ2-3
CDR3: CASSRDSSTDTQYF
DNA: TGCGCCAGCAGCAGGGACAGTAGCACAGATACGCAGTATTTT

size: -
D: -
V: TRBV2
J: TRBJ2-5
CDR3: CASSERGETQYF
DNA: TGTGCCAGCAGTGAACGTGGGGAGACCCAGTACTTC

size: -
D: TRBD2
V: TRBV28
J: TRBJ2-7
CDR3: CASRTSGSYEQYF
DNA: TGTGCCAGCCGGACTAGCGGGTCCTACGAGCAGTACTTC

size: -
D: TRBD2
V: TRBV5-1
J: TRBJ2-5
CDR3: CASSLDGLAGETQYF
DNA: TGCGCCAGCAGCTTGGATGGACTAGCAGGAGAGACCCAGTACTTC

size: -
D: -
V: TRBV7-8
J: TRBJ1-1
CDR3: CASSLVVRGAEAFF
DNA: TGTGCCAGCAGCTTAGTTGTCCGGGGCGCTGAAGCTTTCTTT

size: -
D: TRBD1
V: TRBV7-9
J: TRBJ1-1
CDR3: CASSLAQGGNTEAFF
DNA: TGTGCCAGCAGCTTAGCTCAGGGGGGGAACACTGAAGCTTTCTTT

size: -
D: -
V: TRBV5-4
J: TRBJ2-7
CDR3: CASSFGAGSEQYF
DNA: TGTGCCAGCAGCTTCGGGGCAGGGAGCGAGCAGTACTTC

size: once
D: TRBD2
V: TRBV15
J: TRBJ2-3
CDR3: CATSRSRLAGEDTDTQYF
DNA: TGTGCCACCAGCAGATCCCGACTAGCGGGAGAAGACACAGATACGCAGTATTTT

size: -
D: TRBD2
V: TRBV5-1
J: TRBJ2-5
CDR3: CATQAGPQETQYF
DNA: TGCGCCACCCAAGCGGGGCCCCAAGAGACCCAGTACTTC

size: -
D: -
V: TRBV7-9
J: TRBJ1-2
CDR3: CASSRGSDGYTF
DNA: TGTGCCAGCAGCCGGGGTTCCGATGGCTACACCTTC

size: -
D: TRBD2
V: TRBV5-4
J: TRBJ2-7
CDR3: CASSLLAGDEQYF
DNA: TGTGCCAGCAGCTTACTAGCGGGTGACGAGCAGTACTTC

size: -
D: -
V: TRBV30
J: TRBJ2-5
CDR3: CAWSVVGGQETQYF
DNA: TGTGCCTGGAGTGTTGTGGGGGGCCAAGAGACCCAGTACTTC

size: -
D: -
V: TRBV6-5
J: TRBJ1-1
CDR3: CASRPPQGNTEAFF
DNA: TGTGCCAGCAGGCCTCCTCAGGGGAACACTGAAGCTTTCTTT

size: -
D: -
V: TRBV11-2
J: TRBJ2-1
CDR3: CASSLVWGNEQFF
DNA: TGTGCCAGCAGCTTAGTGTGGGGAAATGAGCAGTTCTTC

size: -
D: -
V: TRBV30
J: TRBJ1-3
CDR3: CAWSVWGAGNTIYF
DNA: TGTGCCTGGAGTGTATGGGGGGCTGGAAACACCATATATTTT